Shown below are 11 T cell receptor beta chains from a single sample sequenced in a study of shared clonotypes between healthy human individuals. As defined, naive CD8 cells were CD45RO-negative and positively selected for CCR7, with terminally differentiated effector memory CD45RA+ cells excluded. The table came from immunoSEQ multiplex PCR; TCRdb's copy has only in-frame clones and leaves some out. In the table there are about 750,000 clones, 80% to 95% of which are singletons. The sequencing input was naive CD8+ T cells sorted from blood. The receptor source for this set is a man aged 30 to 39 in good health.

The chain combines TRBV27 with TRBJ2-5, with 12 bases that match TRBD2. This CDR3 comprises 15 residues. Germline-derived CDR1 and CDR2 are MNHEY and SMNVEV (reference sequence). After removal of 3 bases from V and 4 bases from J, the junction contained 3 bases not matched to a gene. The CDR3 nucleotides are TGTGCCAGCAGTTTCCGACTAGCGGGAGTAGAGACCCAGTACTTC. As protein: CASSFRLAGVETQYF.

The gene calls are TRBV5-1 and TRBJ2-7, with 9 bases matching TRBD2. The CDR3 consists of 16 residues. With 5 bases clipped from V and 2 bases from J, the junction kept 11 bases outside the gene matches. Germline V CDR1 and CDR2: SGHRS, YFSETQ. The CDR3 sequence: CASRGLAGSGTYEQYF. CDR3 DNA sequence: TGCGCCAGCAGGGGGCTAGCGGGGTCGGGCACCTACGAGCAGTACTTC.

This sequence joins TRBV5-1 and TRBJ2-1, with 13 nucleotides matching TRBD2. J gave up 6 bases and V 0 bases, and 3 bases lay outside the gene matches. The CDR3 sequence is 16 residues long. Germline CDR1 is SGHRS and CDR2 is YFSETQ. This CDR3 is CASSLEGLAGLNEQFF. The CDR3 DNA reads as TGCGCCAGCAGCTTGGAGGGACTAGCGGGACTCAATGAGCAGTTCTTC.

This clone occurred a few times. This chain connects TRBV7-9 to TRBJ1-2; D unresolved. The V and J ends lost 4 bases and 7 bases respectively, with 7 bases between them. Germline V lookup: CDR1 SEHNR, CDR2 FQNEAQ (reference sequence). The CDR3 sequence is 11 residues long. CDR3 DNA sequence: TGTGCCAGCAGCTCCGGGGTTGGCTACACCTTC. Translating gives CASSSGVGYTF.

This chain connects TRBV7-9 to TRBJ2-1, with D uncertain. V lost 1 base to trimming and J lost 0 bases, with 7 bases between them. Germline V CDR1 and CDR2: SEHNR, FQNEAQ (reference sequence). The CDR3 has 15 amino acids. In DNA, the CDR3 is TGTGCCAGCAGCTTAGTTCGCAGCTCCTACAATGAGCAGTTCTTC. Its translation is CASSLVRSSYNEQFF.

The J gene is TRBJ1-5, the V gene TRBV6-1; D gene ambiguous. Deletions cut 6 bases from V and 5 bases from J, with 11 bases between. Germline assignment: CDR1 MNHNS and CDR2 SASEGT. The CDR3 totals 13 residues. This chain's CDR3 is CASRPPFHQPQHF. CDR3 in DNA: TGTGCCAGCAGGCCACCCTTTCATCAGCCCCAGCATTTT.

Comments on this clone: This CDR3 is also generated by other DNA sequences in the sample. The CDR3 DNA reads as TGTGCCAGCAGCTTAGGTCAGGGGACCTACGAGCAGTACTTC. Translating gives CASSLGQGTYEQYF. This chain connects TRBV7-6 to TRBJ2-7, with D tentatively TRBD1 (6 bases). This CDR3 region has 14 residues. Germline CDR1 reads SGHVS; CDR2 reads FNYEAQ. The germline V and J ends were trimmed by 1 base and 2 bases, with 9 bases remaining between them.

The chain links TRBV5-6 to TRBJ2-1; D unresolved. V lost 0 bases and J lost 4, with 2 bases in between. There are 12 residues in the CDR3. The V gene's germline CDR1 is SGHDT and CDR2 YYEEEE. The CDR3: CASSLVYNEQFF. DNA for the CDR3: TGTGCCAGCAGCTTGGTTTACAATGAGCAGTTCTTC.

The CDR3 DNA follows: TGCGCCAGCAGCCAAGCCTACGGGACCCAAGAGACCCAGTACTTC. It encodes CASSQAYGTQETQYF. V and J are TRBV4-1 and TRBJ2-5; tentatively, D is TRBD1 or TRBD2 (5 bases each). Germline values: CDR1 MGHRA, CDR2 YSYEKL. This CDR3 is built from 15 residues. V lost 1 base to trimming and J lost 1 base, with 10 bases between them.

The genes are TRBV2 and TRBJ2-4; a possible D gene is TRBD2 (5 bases). This CDR3 is built from 15 residues. Germline V gene data show CDR1 as SNHLY and CDR2 as FYNNEI. Trimming removed 7 bases at V and 4 bases at J, with 17 bases between. In DNA form, the CDR3 reads TGTGCCAGCATGGGGAGCTCGGTACAGAAAAACATTCAGTACTTC. Residues: CASMGSSVQKNIQYF.

The chain joins TRBV4-1 to TRBJ2-3; D might be TRBD1 or TRBD2, each matching 5 bases. Germline CDR1 reads MGHRA; CDR2 reads YSYEKL. Trimming took 1 base from V and 6 from J, leaving 14 bases between them. This CDR3 region has 15 residues. CDR3 region: CASSQGWGNVDTQYF. Here the CDR3 DNA reads TGCGCCAGCAGCCAAGGGTGGGGGAACGTTGATACGCAGTATTTT.